The next 2 T cell receptor beta chains were all read from a single sample in a study of blood T cell repertoires in COVID-19. Profiling relied on immunoSEQ multiplex PCR, and the TCRdb table lists in-frame clones only, not all of them. The sample has 300,000 to 350,000 clones, about 90% seen once. Sequences were obtained from PBMCs or T cells enriched from blood (not recorded which). These receptors all stem from a woman in her thirties who had recovered from COVID-19.

The table lists this clone with a few counts. The same CDR3 arises from other DNA sequences in this sample as well. The chain combines TRBV19 with TRBJ1-5; 7 bases align to TRBD1. Trimming cost V 4 bases and J 2 bases; bases outside gene matches: 2. The length of the CDR3 is 14 residues. In germline, CDR1 is LNHDA, CDR2 SQIVND (reference sequence). The CDR3 sequence: CASSTGGGNQPQHF. In DNA form, the CDR3 reads TGTGCCAGTAGTACAGGGGGTGGCAATCAGCCCCAGCATTTT. Based on the CDR3 plus reference TRBV19 and TRBJ1-5, the full variable domain is DGGITQSPKYLFRKEGQNVTLSCEQNLNHDAMYWYRQDPGQGLRLIYYSQIVNDFQKGDIAEGYSVSREKKESFPLTVTSAQKNPTAFYLCASSTGGGNQPQHFGDGTRLSIL.

With regard to this clone: The sample contains more than one DNA sequence encoding this CDR3. This chain joins TRBV12-3 or TRBV12-4 and TRBJ2-5; no definite D call. Trimming removed 3 bases at V and 1 base at J, with 6 bases between. The CDR3 runs to 13 residues. The CDR3 sequence is CASSLGTQETQYF. CDR3 in DNA: TGTGCCAGCAGTTTGGGCACCCAAGAGACCCAGTACTTC.